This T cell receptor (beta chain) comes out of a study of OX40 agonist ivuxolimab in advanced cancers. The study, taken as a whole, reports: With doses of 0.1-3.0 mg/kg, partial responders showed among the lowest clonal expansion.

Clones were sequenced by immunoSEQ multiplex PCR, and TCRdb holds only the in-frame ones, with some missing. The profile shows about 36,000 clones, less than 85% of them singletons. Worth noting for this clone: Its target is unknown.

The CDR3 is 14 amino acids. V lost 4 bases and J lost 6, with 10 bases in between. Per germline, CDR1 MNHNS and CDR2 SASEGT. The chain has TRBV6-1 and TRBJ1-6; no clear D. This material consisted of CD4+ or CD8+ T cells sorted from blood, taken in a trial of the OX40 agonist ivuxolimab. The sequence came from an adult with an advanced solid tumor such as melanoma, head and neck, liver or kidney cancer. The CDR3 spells CASSGQLTNSPLHF. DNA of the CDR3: TGTGCCAGCAGTGGACAACTTACTAATTCACCCCTCCACTTT.